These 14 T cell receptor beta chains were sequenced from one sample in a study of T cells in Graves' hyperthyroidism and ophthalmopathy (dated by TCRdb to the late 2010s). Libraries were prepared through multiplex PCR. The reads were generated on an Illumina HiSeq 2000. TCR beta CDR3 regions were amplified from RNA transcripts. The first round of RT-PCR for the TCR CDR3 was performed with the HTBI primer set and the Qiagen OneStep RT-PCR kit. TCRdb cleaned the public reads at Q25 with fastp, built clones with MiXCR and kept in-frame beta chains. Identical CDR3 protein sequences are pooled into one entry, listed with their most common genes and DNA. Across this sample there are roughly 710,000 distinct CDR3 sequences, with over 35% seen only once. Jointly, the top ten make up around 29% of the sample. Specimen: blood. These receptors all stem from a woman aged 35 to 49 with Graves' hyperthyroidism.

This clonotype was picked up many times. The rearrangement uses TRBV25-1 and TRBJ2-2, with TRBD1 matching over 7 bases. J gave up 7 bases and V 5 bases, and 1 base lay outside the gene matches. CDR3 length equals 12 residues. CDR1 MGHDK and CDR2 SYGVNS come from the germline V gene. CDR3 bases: TGTGCCAGCAGTCAGGGGGACGGGGAGCTGTTTTTT. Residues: CASSQGDGELFF.

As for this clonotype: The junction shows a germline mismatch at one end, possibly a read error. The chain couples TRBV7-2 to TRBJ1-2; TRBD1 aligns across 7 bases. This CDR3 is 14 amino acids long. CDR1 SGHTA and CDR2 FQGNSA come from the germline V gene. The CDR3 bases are TGTGCCAGCAGCCAGGGGGACAGTGCATATGGCCACACCTTC. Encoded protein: CASSQGDSAYGHTF. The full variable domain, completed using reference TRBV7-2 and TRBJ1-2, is GAGVSQSPSNKVTEKGKDVELRCDPISGHTALYWYRQSLGQGLEFLIYFQGNSAPDKSGLPSDRFSAERTGGSVSTLTIQRTQQEDSAVYLCASSQGDSAYGHTFGSGTRLTVV.

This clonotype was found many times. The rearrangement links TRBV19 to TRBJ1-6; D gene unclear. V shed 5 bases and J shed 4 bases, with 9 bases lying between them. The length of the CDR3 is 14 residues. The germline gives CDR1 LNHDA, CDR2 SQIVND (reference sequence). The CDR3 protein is CASSGDTYNSPLHF. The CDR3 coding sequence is TGTGCCAGTAGTGGGGATACTTATAATTCACCCCTCCACTTT.

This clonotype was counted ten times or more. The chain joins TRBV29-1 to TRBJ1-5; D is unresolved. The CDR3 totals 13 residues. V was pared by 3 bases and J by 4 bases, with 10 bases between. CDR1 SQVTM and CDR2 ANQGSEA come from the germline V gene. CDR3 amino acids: CSVDEGPNQPQHF. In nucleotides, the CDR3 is TGCAGCGTTGATGAAGGTCCGAATCAGCCCCAGCATTTT.

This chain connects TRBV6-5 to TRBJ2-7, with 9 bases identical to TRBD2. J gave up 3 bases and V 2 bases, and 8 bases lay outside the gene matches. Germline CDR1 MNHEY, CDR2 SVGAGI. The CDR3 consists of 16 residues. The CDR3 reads CASSYVGGGAVYEQYF. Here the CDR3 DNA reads TGTGCCAGCAGTTACGTTGGCGGGGGGGCCGTCTACGAGCAGTACTTC.

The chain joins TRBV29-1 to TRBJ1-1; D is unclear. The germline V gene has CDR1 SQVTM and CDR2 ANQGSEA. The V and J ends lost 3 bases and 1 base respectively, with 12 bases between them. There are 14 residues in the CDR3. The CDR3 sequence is CSVDDGVRNTEAFF. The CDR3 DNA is TGCAGCGTTGACGACGGGGTGAGGAACACTGAAGCTTTCTTT.

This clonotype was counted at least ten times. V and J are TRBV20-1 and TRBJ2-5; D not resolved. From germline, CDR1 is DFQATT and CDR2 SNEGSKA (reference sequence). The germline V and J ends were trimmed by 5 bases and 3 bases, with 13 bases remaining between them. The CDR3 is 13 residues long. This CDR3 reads CSAPGKIEETQYF. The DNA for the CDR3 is TGCAGTGCTCCTGGGAAGATAGAAGAGACCCAGTACTTC.

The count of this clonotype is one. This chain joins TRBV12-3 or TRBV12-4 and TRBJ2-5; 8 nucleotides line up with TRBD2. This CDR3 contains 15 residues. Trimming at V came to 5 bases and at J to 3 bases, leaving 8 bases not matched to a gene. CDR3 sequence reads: CASSTISGIKETQYF. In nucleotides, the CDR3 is TGTGCCAGCAGTACCATTAGCGGGATTAAAGAGACCCAGTACTTC.

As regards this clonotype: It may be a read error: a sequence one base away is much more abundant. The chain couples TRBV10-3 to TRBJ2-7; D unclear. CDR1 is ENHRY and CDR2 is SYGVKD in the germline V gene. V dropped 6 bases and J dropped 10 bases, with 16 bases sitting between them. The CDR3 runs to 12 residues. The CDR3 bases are TGTGCCATCAGAGACACTGAGACCAGCCAGTACTTC. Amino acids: CAIRDTETSQYF.

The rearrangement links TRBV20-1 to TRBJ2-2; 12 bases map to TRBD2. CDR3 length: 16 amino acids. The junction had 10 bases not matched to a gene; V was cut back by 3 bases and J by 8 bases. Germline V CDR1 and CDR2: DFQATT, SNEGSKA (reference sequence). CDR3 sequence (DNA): TGCAGTGCTAGTTCCCAGACTAGCGGGAGACCAGGGGAGCTGTTTTTT. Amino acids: CSASSQTSGRPGELFF.

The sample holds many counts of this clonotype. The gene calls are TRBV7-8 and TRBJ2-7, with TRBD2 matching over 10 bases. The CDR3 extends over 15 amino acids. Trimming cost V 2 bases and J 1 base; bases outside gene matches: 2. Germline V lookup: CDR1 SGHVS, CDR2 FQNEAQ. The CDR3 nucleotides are TGTGCCAGCAGCTTACTAGCGGGAGCATCCTACGAGCAGTACTTC. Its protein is CASSLLAGASYEQYF.

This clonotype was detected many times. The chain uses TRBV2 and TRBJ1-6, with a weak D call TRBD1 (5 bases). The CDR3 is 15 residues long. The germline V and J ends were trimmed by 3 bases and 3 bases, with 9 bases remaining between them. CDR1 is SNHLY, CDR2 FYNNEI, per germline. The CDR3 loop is CASSDGGSYNSPLHF. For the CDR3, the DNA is TGTGCCAGCAGTGATGGGGGGAGCTATAATTCACCCCTCCACTTT.

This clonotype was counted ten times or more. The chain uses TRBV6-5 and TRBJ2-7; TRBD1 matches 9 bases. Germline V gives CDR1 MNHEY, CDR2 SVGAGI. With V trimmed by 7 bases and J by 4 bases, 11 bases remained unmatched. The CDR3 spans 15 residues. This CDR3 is CASKSNQGTGYEQYF. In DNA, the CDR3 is TGTGCCAGCAAGAGCAACCAAGGGACAGGGTACGAGCAGTACTTC.

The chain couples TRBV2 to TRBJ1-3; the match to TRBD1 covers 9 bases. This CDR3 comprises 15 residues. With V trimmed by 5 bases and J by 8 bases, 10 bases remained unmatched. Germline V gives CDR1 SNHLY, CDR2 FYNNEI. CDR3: CASSTGGDYGYTIYF. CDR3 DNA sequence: TGTGCCAGCAGTACAGGGGGCGACTATGGCTACACCATATATTTT.